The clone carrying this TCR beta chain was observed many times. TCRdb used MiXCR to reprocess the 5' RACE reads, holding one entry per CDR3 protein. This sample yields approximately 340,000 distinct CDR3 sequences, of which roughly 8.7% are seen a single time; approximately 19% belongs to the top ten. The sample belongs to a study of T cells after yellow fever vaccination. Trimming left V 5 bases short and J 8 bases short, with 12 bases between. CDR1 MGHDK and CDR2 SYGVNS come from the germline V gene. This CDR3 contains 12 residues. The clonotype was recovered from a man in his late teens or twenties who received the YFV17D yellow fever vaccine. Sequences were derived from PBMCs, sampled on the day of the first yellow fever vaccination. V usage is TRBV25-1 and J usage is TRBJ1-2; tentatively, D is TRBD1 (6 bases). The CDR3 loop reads CASSLQGKGYTF. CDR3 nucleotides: TGTGCCAGCAGTTTACAGGGAAAGGGCTACACCTTC.